A single sample gave rise to the 9 T cell receptor beta chains below, sequenced in a study of T-cell reconstitution after alpha-beta-depleted transplantation in children. Researchers prepared the TCRbeta library using unique molecular identifiers, the study reports. TCRdb recomputed calls from the PCR reads with MiXCR, one row per CDR3 protein. The data hold about 600,000 distinct CDR3 sequences, with approximately 12% observed a single time. Sequences were derived from PBMCs, mostly from graft donor cells, sampled 360 days after TCRalphabeta/CD19-depleted stem cell transplant. These receptor sequences come from a male patient aged 10 to 17 who had a stem cell transplant for acute myeloid leukemia, so the T cells may come from the graft donor.

The CDR3 protein is CSVGERITDTQYF. The CDR3 coding sequence is TGCAGTGTCGGGGAGCGGATCACAGATACGCAGTATTTT. V gene TRBV20-1 combines with J gene TRBJ2-3; the D gene is possibly TRBD2 (5 bases). V was shortened by 7 bases and J by 2 bases, with 13 bases between the two germline ends. This CDR3 has 13 residues. From germline, CDR1 is DFQATT and CDR2 SNEGSKA (reference sequence).

The chain is built from TRBV20-1 and TRBJ2-6; no firm D call. CDR3 length equals 14 residues. Trimming took off 3 bases at V and 0 bases at J, with 6 bases between the two ends. Germline-derived CDR1 and CDR2 are DFQATT and SNEGSKA (reference sequence). The CDR3 DNA sequence: TGCAGTGCTAGGGGGTTCTCTGGGGCCAACGTCCTGACTTTC. This gives the protein CSARGFSGANVLTF.

This clonotype was picked up many times. The chain combines TRBV10-3 with TRBJ1-6; no clear D. Looked up from germline, CDR1 is ENHRY and CDR2 is SYGVKD. Trimming took off 0 bases at V and 10 bases at J, with 13 bases between the two ends. There are 15 residues in the CDR3. CDR3 bases: TGTGCCATCAGTGAGTCGTGGGCGTCTAGCTCACCCCTCCACTTT. Its protein is CAISESWASSSPLHF.

This clonotype has more than one count but fewer than ten. The chain couples TRBV7-2 to TRBJ2-1; D possibly corresponds to TRBD2 (6 bases). V dropped 1 base and J dropped 0 bases, with 13 bases sitting between them. Germline V gives CDR1 SGHTA, CDR2 FQGNSA. The CDR3 runs to 17 residues. CDR3 coding DNA: TGTGCCAGCAGCTTAGGGATAAGCGGGCCCTCCTACAATGAGCAGTTCTTC. The encoded protein is CASSLGISGPSYNEQFF. Full variable domain (rest looked up from reference TRBV7-2 and TRBJ2-1): GAGVSQSPSNKVTEKGKDVELRCDPISGHTALYWYRQSLGQGLEFLIYFQGNSAPDKSGLPSDRFSAERTGGSVSTLTIQRTQQEDSAVYLCASSLGISGPSYNEQFFGPGTRLTVL.

The chain carries TRBV18 and TRBJ2-4; D possibly corresponds to TRBD2 (5 bases). This CDR3 spans 13 amino acids. Deletions cut 3 bases from V and 9 bases from J, with 12 bases between. Germline V gives CDR1 KGHSH, CDR2 LQKENI. DNA of the CDR3: TGTGCCAGCTCACCTATCGGGGAAGGCATTCAGTACTTC. It is translated as CASSPIGEGIQYF.

This clonotype was picked up a small number of times. The V call is TRBV3-1, the J call TRBJ2-4; TRBD2 matches 7 bases. The CDR3 has 16 residues. V shed 4 bases, J shed 1 base, and the junction held 7 bases outside the gene matches. CDR1 and CDR2 (germline): LGHDT, YNNKEL (reference sequence). CDR3 bases: TGTGCCAGCAGCCCTAGAGCGGGAAAGGCCAAAAACATTCAGTACTTC. It translates to CASSPRAGKAKNIQYF.

This clonotype was counted between two and nine times. In nucleotides, the CDR3 is TGTGCCAGCAGCCAAGTTTTGGGTAGGAATGAGCAGTTCTTC. It yields the protein CASSQVLGRNEQFF. This rearrangement joins TRBV3-1 to TRBJ2-1; no definite D call. Germline-derived CDR1 and CDR2 are LGHDT and YNNKEL (reference sequence). The CDR3 consists of 14 residues. Trimming pared 1 base from V and 7 bases from J, leaving 11 bases between.

V usage is TRBV7-9 and J usage is TRBJ2-5, with 7 bases aligning to TRBD1. There are 16 residues in the CDR3. V lost 5 bases to trimming and J lost 4 bases; unmatched junction nucleotides: 13. Looked up from germline, CDR1 is SEHNR and CDR2 is FQNEAQ (reference sequence). The CDR3 sequence: CASSRPTGPGRETQYF. CDR3 nucleotides: TGTGCCAGCAGCCGCCCGACAGGGCCCGGGCGAGAGACCCAGTACTTC.

The table lists this clonotype with a few counts. The CDR3 spells CSARGYPGEQYF. DNA for the CDR3: TGCAGTGCTAGAGGCTACCCCGGCGAGCAGTACTTC. This chain connects TRBV20-1 to TRBJ2-7; the D is unclear. The CDR3 extends over 12 amino acids. V was pared by 1 base and J by 6 bases, with 10 bases between. The germline V gene has CDR1 DFQATT and CDR2 SNEGSKA (reference sequence).